These 23 T cell receptor beta chains came from one sample sequenced in a study of blood T cell repertoires in COVID-19. Method: immunoSEQ multiplex PCR; TCRdb's copy keeps in-frame clones and lacks some. The table includes fewer than 400,000 clones, around 80% detected once. Sequences were obtained from peripheral blood. These receptors were collected from a man aged 30 to 39 with active or convalescent COVID-19.

This chain uses TRBV4-3 with TRBJ1-4; D remains unclear. This CDR3 has 14 amino acids. Trimming stripped 4 bases from V and 3 bases from J, with 9 bases between. In germline, CDR1 is LGHNA, CDR2 YSLEER. The DNA of the CDR3 is TGCGCCAGCAGCCCTAAGCGGGCTAATGAAAAACTGTTTTTT. Protein: CASSPKRANEKLFF.

This clone occurred once. The chain joins TRBV28 to TRBJ2-5; TRBD1 is a possible D gene (6 bases). The germline CDR1 and CDR2 sequences are MDHEN and SYDVKM. The germline V and J ends were trimmed by 5 bases and 5 bases, with 12 bases remaining between them. The length of the CDR3 is 13 residues. The chain's CDR3 is CASSHRVWETQYF. Here the CDR3 DNA reads TGTGCCAGCAGTCACAGGGTTTGGGAGACCCAGTACTTC.

This clone was seen once. The chain carries TRBV30 and TRBJ1-2, with a tentative D call TRBD1 (5 bases). The CDR3 totals 13 residues. Germline V lookup: CDR1 GTSNPN, CDR2 SVGIG (reference sequence). V dropped 2 bases and J dropped 2 bases, with 9 bases sitting between them. The CDR3 loop is CAWSTGENYGYTF. CDR3 bases: TGTGCCTGGAGTACAGGAGAAAACTATGGCTACACCTTC.

The V call is TRBV27, the J call TRBJ1-2; 9 nucleotides agree with TRBD1. Germline CDR1 and CDR2: MNHEY and SMNVEV (reference sequence). This CDR3 has 13 residues. V was pared by 7 bases and J by 8 bases, with 8 bases of the junction left unmatched. The CDR3 protein is CASKIQGARGYTF. The CDR3 DNA reads TGTGCCAGCAAGATACAGGGGGCGCGGGGCTACACCTTC.

This sequence joins TRBV7-8 and TRBJ1-5, with TRBD1 identical over 8 bases. The CDR3 has 15 residues. In germline, CDR1 is SGHVS, CDR2 FQNEAQ. Trimming removed 0 bases from V and 4 bases from J; junction bases left unmatched: 2. DNA of the CDR3: TGTGCCAGCAGCTTAGCGCGACAGGGGAATCAGCCCCAGCATTTT. It yields the protein CASSLARQGNQPQHF.

This chain uses TRBV9 with TRBJ2-6; a weak D match, TRBD1 (5 bases). Germline values: CDR1 SGDLS, CDR2 YYNGEE. Trimming cost V 2 bases and J 0 bases, with 15 bases left between them. The CDR3 length is 18 residues. The CDR3 is CASSVRLDSSSGANVLTF. CDR3 nucleotides: TGTGCCAGCAGCGTCCGTCTTGACAGCTCCTCTGGGGCCAACGTCCTGACTTTC.

This chain links TRBV29-1 with TRBJ1-2; D might be TRBD1 (6 bases). Deletions cut 2 bases from V and 8 bases from J, with 15 bases between. Germline assignment: CDR1 SQVTM and CDR2 ANQGSEA. The CDR3 runs to 13 residues. The CDR3 sequence is CSVELGGAQGYTF. CDR3 nucleotide sequence: TGCAGCGTTGAATTGGGGGGGGCGCAAGGCTACACCTTC.

V is TRBV15 and J is TRBJ2-1; D possibly corresponds to TRBD1 (5 bases). Germline V gene lookup returns CDR1 LNHNV and CDR2 YYDKDF (reference sequence). V was clipped by 8 bases and J by 1 base, with 6 bases between them. The CDR3 totals 12 residues. This CDR3 is CATAGSYNEQFF. The CDR3 nucleotides read TGTGCCACCGCAGGGTCCTACAATGAGCAGTTCTTC.

The table lists this clone with a few counts. The chain links TRBV6-5 to TRBJ1-1; D may be TRBD1 (5 bases). The germline CDR1 and CDR2 sequences are MNHEY and SVGAGI. CDR3 length: 16 amino acids. V was cut by 0 bases and J by 6 bases, with 17 bases left in between. CDR3 loop: CASSYSLRRGKAEAFF. As DNA, the CDR3 is TGTGCCAGCAGTTACTCCCTCAGGCGGGGGAAGGCTGAAGCTTTCTTT.

On this clone itself: In the same sample, other DNA sequences code for this CDR3. The gene calls are TRBV5-4 and TRBJ1-2, with 9 bases lining up with TRBD1. The CDR3 has 14 residues. V shed 3 bases, J shed 8 bases, and the junction held 8 bases outside the gene matches. Germline CDR1 reads SGHNT; CDR2 reads YYREEE (reference sequence). The CDR3 here is CASSSDRGIGGYTF. CDR3 sequence (DNA): TGTGCCAGCAGCTCGGACAGGGGAATAGGGGGCTACACCTTC.

This clone was observed a few times. The rearrangement joins TRBV20-1 to TRBJ2-2, with 11 bases that match TRBD2. CDR3 size: 21 residues. With V trimmed by 3 bases and J by 3 bases, 21 bases remained unmatched. The germline CDR1 and CDR2 sequences are DFQATT and SNEGSKA (reference sequence). The CDR3, as DNA: TGCAGTGCTAGTGCCTTAGGACAGGGTCCACTAGCGGGAGTCGACACCGGGGAGCTGTTTTTT. Residues: CSASALGQGPLAGVDTGELFF.

This clone was recorded once. The V gene is TRBV9, the J gene TRBJ1-1; the match to TRBD1 covers 11 bases. This CDR3 contains 16 residues. J lost 11 bases, V lost 0 bases, and 12 bases had no gene match. Germline-derived CDR1 and CDR2 are SGDLS and YYNGEE. The chain's CDR3 is CASSVEPGQGANVAFF. In DNA, the CDR3 is TGTGCCAGCAGCGTAGAGCCAGGACAGGGGGCCAACGTGGCTTTCTTT. Based on the CDR3 plus reference TRBV9 and TRBJ1-1, the full variable domain is DSGVTQTPKHLITATGQRVTLRCSPRSGDLSVYWYQQSLDQGLQFLIQYYNGEERAKGNILERFSAQQFPDLHSELNLSSLELGDSALYFCASSVEPGQGANVAFFGQGTRLTVV.

The chain employs TRBV10-3 and TRBJ2-1, with TRBD2 matching over 7 bases. V gave up 10 bases and J gave up 4 bases; unmatched junction bases: 16. This CDR3 contains 16 residues. Germline loops: CDR1 ENHRY, CDR2 SYGVKD. The CDR3 DNA is TGTGCCACCTCCGACGGAAGCGGGGCCACTTACAATGAGCAGTTCTTC. This encodes CATSDGSGATYNEQFF.

The rearrangement joins TRBV7-2 to TRBJ1-6, with D maybe TRBD1 (5 bases). The CDR3 spans 14 residues. CDR1 is SGHTA, CDR2 FQGNSA, per germline. Trimming left V 1 base short and J 11 bases short, with 12 bases between. CDR3 nucleotides: TGTGCCAGCAGCTTAGGAGGTCAGGGTCCACCCCTCCACTTT. Amino acid sequence: CASSLGGQGPPLHF.

Comments on this clone: Other DNA sequences in the same sample also yield this CDR3. The chain is built from TRBV30 and TRBJ1-5; possibly TRBD1 for D (6 bases). Germline V gene sequence: CDR1 GTSNPN, CDR2 SVGIG (reference sequence). CDR3 length equals 15 residues. The V and J ends lost 0 bases and 0 bases respectively, with 9 bases between them. CDR3 in DNA: TGTGCCTGGAGTGTCGGACAGTATAGCAATCAGCCCCAGCATTTT. It encodes CAWSVGQYSNQPQHF.

The chain uses TRBV18 and TRBJ1-2; D is unresolved. The CDR3 is 13 residues long. Germline lookup yields CDR1 KGHSH and CDR2 LQKENI. Between the trimmed V and J ends, which lost 6 bases and 4 bases, there was a span of 12 bases. The CDR3 spells CASSRLASYGYTF. CDR3 nucleotides: TGTGCCAGCTCCCGCTTGGCCTCCTATGGCTACACCTTC. Drawing the rest from reference TRBV18 and TRBJ1-2, the complete variable domain is NAGVMQNPRHLVRRRGQEARLRCSPMKGHSHVYWYRQLPEEGLKFMVYLQKENIIDESGMPKERFSAEFPKEGPSILRIQQVVRGDSAAYFCASSRLASYGYTFGSGTRLTVV.

The chain recombines TRBV6-5 with TRBJ1-4; the match to TRBD1 covers 9 bases. V shed 0 bases, J shed 1 base, and the junction held 0 bases outside the gene matches. This CDR3 contains 16 residues. The germline V gene encodes CDR1 MNHEY and CDR2 SVGAGI. The CDR3 bases are TGTGCCAGCAGTTACTCGACAGGGGGAACTAATGAAAAACTGTTTTTT. This sequence encodes CASSYSTGGTNEKLFF.

This clone was seen only once. The chain has TRBV24-1 and TRBJ2-5; 7 bases are shared with TRBD2. The CDR3 is 17 residues long. Germline trimming cut 0 bases from V and 0 bases from J; bases unmatched to any gene: 6. The V gene's germline CDR1 is KGHDR and CDR2 SFDVKD. CDR3 loop: CATSDLKVGGYQETQYF. DNA of the CDR3: TGTGCCACCAGTGATTTGAAGGTGGGGGGGTACCAAGAGACCCAGTACTTC.

The V and J genes are TRBV7-2 and TRBJ2-2, with a weak D call TRBD1 (6 bases). The CDR3 consists of 16 residues. From germline, CDR1 is SGHTA and CDR2 FQGNSA. Trimming shortened V by 0 bases and J by 4 bases, and 12 bases separated the two germline ends. DNA of the CDR3: TGTGCCAGCAGCTTAGCCTCAGGGGTTCGCACCGGGGAGCTGTTTTTT. It specifies CASSLASGVRTGELFF.

The V call is TRBV14, the J call TRBJ2-1, with D perhaps matching TRBD2 (6 bases). The CDR3 spans 12 residues. Germline lookup yields CDR1 SGHDN and CDR2 FVKESK. V lost 4 bases, J lost 10 bases, and 11 bases lay in between. The chain's CDR3 is CASSLSGAEQFF. The CDR3 DNA reads TGTGCCAGCAGCCTTAGCGGTGCCGAGCAGTTCTTC.

This clone was counted once. V and J are TRBV27 and TRBJ1-3; 8 positions match TRBD1. Germline V gene sequence: CDR1 MNHEY, CDR2 SMNVEV (reference sequence). The CDR3 covers 18 residues. V was pared by 0 bases and J by 0 bases, with 7 bases of the junction left unmatched. CDR3 loop: CASSLSGGTGRSGNTIYF. The CDR3, as DNA: TGTGCCAGCAGTTTATCTGGCGGGACAGGTCGCTCTGGAAACACCATATATTTT.

The chain combines TRBV4-1 with TRBJ2-1; no definite D call. V was trimmed by 1 base and J by 4 bases, leaving 2 bases between them. The CDR3 length is 12 residues. Germline V gene sequence: CDR1 MGHRA, CDR2 YSYEKL. This CDR3 reads CASSQVYNEQFF. DNA of the CDR3: TGCGCCAGCAGCCAAGTATACAATGAGCAGTTCTTC.

The sample holds one count of this clone. This chain links TRBV19 with TRBJ1-2, with D tentatively TRBD1 (5 bases). This CDR3 has 14 residues. The V and J ends lost 6 bases and 8 bases respectively, with 19 bases between them. Germline CDR1 reads LNHDA; CDR2 reads SQIVND (reference sequence). This CDR3 reads CASSSGIRSLGYTF. The CDR3 DNA reads TGTGCCAGTAGCTCAGGGATACGGAGCTTGGGCTACACCTTC.